The rows below give T cell receptor beta chains drawn from one sample of a study of post-analysis software for immune sequencing data. In TCRdb, the PCR reads were re-called with MiXCR into one record per CDR3 protein. This sample has some 890,000 distinct CDR3 sequences; roughly half occur once, and the top ten carry around 4.5%. Sequencing was performed on blood. These receptor sequences come from a girl between 10 and 17 years old with multiple sclerosis. Each CDR3 is given with its conserved first and last residue. A D gene is named only where the DNA matches it firmly. Not all rows give a size; the values are once, few, many and, for expanded clones, a class.

j_call v_call d_call clone_size cdr3_aa cdr3_nt
TRBJ2-5 TRBV29-1 TRBD1 - CSVEDRGNHNEQYF TGCAGCGTCGAGGACAGGGGAAACCACAATGAGCAGTACTTC
TRBJ1-1 TRBV20-1 - few CSARDLAGHTEAFF TGCAGTGCTAGAGATCTGGCGGGGCACACTGAAGCTTTCTTT
TRBJ2-7 TRBV29-1 - - CSVGKLKGRDYEQYF TGCAGCGTTGGCAAGTTGAAGGGACGGGACTACGAGCAGTACTTC
TRBJ1-5 TRBV5-1 - - CASSSGSNQPQHF TGCGCCAGCAGCTCGGGTAGCAATCAGCCCCAGCATTTT
TRBJ1-5 TRBV6-6 TRBD1 - CASSYEGARNSNQPQHF TGTGCCAGCAGTTACGAGGGGGCTAGGAATAGCAATCAGCCCCAGCATTTT
TRBJ2-7 TRBV9 - few CASSASLWGEQYF TGTGCCAGCAGCGCGTCGCTTTGGGGGGAGCAGTACTTC
TRBJ2-3 TRBV7-3 TRBD2 - CASSSTSGEIDTQYF TGTGCCAGCAGCTCGACTAGCGGGGAAATAGATACGCAGTATTTT
TRBJ2-1 TRBV10-2 - - CASRVNSGEQFF TGCGCCAGCAGAGTCAACAGCGGTGAGCAGTTCTTC
TRBJ2-2 TRBV6-5 - - CASSQGDDTGELFF TGTGCCAGCAGTCAAGGGGACGACACCGGGGAGCTGTTTTTT
TRBJ2-7 TRBV29-1 TRBD2 - CSVETGGRTYEQYF TGCAGCGTTGAAACGGGAGGGCGGACCTACGAGCAGTACTTC
TRBJ2-3 TRBV20-1 - once CSAHRDFASTDTQYF TGCAGTGCCCACCGGGACTTTGCTAGCACAGATACGCAGTATTTT
TRBJ2-1 TRBV29-1 - - CSVEDVLGRQSYNEQFF TGCAGCGTTGAAGATGTCCTGGGCAGACAATCCTACAATGAGCAGTTCTTC
TRBJ2-6 TRBV5-1 - - CASSWGHSGANVLTF TGCGCCAGCAGCTGGGGCCACTCTGGGGCCAACGTCCTGACTTTC
TRBJ2-1 TRBV10-3 TRBD1 few CAISEVDRVYEQFF TGTGCCATCAGTGAGGTAGACAGGGTCTATGAGCAGTTCTTC
TRBJ1-5 TRBV10-3 TRBD1 - CAISTGGGNQPQHF TGTGCCATCAGTACAGGGGGCGGCAATCAGCCCCAGCATTTT
TRBJ2-7 TRBV12-5 TRBD1 many CASGSSDRGSYEQYF TGTGCTAGTGGTTCATCGGACAGGGGCTCCTACGAGCAGTACTTC
TRBJ2-1 TRBV3-1 TRBD2 - CASSPGPVGGPSRQFF TGTGCCAGCAGCCCAGGCCCGGTGGGAGGGCCTAGTCGGCAGTTCTTC
TRBJ2-7 TRBV14 TRBD2 few CASSPSSGRLDTQYF TGTGCCAGCAGCCCGTCTAGCGGACGCTTGGACACCCAGTACTTC
TRBJ1-1 TRBV7-2 - - CASSVNRVNTEAFF TGTGCCAGCAGCGTCAACAGGGTAAACACTGAAGCTTTCTTT
TRBJ2-7 TRBV5-5 - few CASSFVTGAFSYEQYF TGTGCCAGCAGCTTTGTTACAGGCGCATTCTCCTACGAGCAGTACTTC
TRBJ2-5 TRBV2 TRBD2 - CAARGLAEGGQETQYF TGTGCCGCCCGGGGTCTAGCGGAAGGAGGTCAGGAGACCCAGTACTTC
TRBJ2-7 TRBV5-5 TRBD1 few CASSYDRANYEQYF TGTGCCAGCAGCTACGACAGGGCTAACTACGAGCAGTACTTC
TRBJ2-3 TRBV20-1 - - CSASRSEATDTQYF TGCAGTGCTAGCCGTAGCGAAGCCACAGATACGCAGTATTTT
TRBJ1-1 TRBV30 - - CAWIDRDTEAFF TGTGCCTGGATTGACCGAGACACTGAAGCTTTCTTT
TRBJ2-7 TRBV29-1 TRBD1 few CSVRQGEARGEQYF TGCAGCGTGCGACAGGGGGAAGCCCGGGGGGAGCAGTACTTC
TRBJ2-1 TRBV20-1 - - CSAVTPGTYNEQFF TGCAGTGCCGTGACTCCGGGGACCTACAATGAGCAGTTCTTC
TRBJ2-7 TRBV2 - - CASTYEREQYF TGTGCCAGCACCTATGAGCGCGAGCAGTACTTC
TRBJ1-5 TRBV15 - - CATSRGSTNQPQHF TGTGCCACCAGCAGGGGGTCGACCAATCAGCCCCAGCATTTT
TRBJ2-7 TRBV12-3/TRBV12-4 TRBD1 few CASSLVRDRVHEQYF TGTGCCAGCAGTTTAGTCCGGGACAGGGTCCACGAGCAGTACTTC
TRBJ2-2 TRBV7-2 TRBD2 - CASSFDPSGNRELFF TGTGCCAGCAGCTTTGATCCTAGCGGGAACCGGGAGCTGTTTTTT
TRBJ1-2 TRBV29-1 - many CSVETGGYTF TGCAGCGTTGAAACAGGTGGCTACACCTTC
TRBJ2-3 TRBV29-1 - - CSVEAGRLGGTDMQYF TGCAGCGTTGAAGCGGGCCGACTTGGTGGCACAGATATGCAGTATTTT
TRBJ2-7 TRBV3-1 TRBD2 few CASSQSSGAYEQYF TGTGCCAGCAGCCAGTCCAGCGGGGCCTACGAGCAGTACTTC
TRBJ2-6 TRBV6-5 TRBD1 - CASSSHRDRGPSGANVLTF TGTGCCAGCAGTTCCCACCGGGACAGGGGCCCTAGCGGGGCCAACGTCCTGACTTTC
TRBJ1-2 TRBV15 TRBD1 few CATSLDLTGGGGYTF TGTGCCACCAGCCTCGACCTGACAGGGGGCGGGGGCTACACCTTC
TRBJ1-1 TRBV12-5 - - CASGPGQMNTEAFF TGTGCTAGTGGCCCCGGACAGATGAACACTGAAGCTTTCTTT
TRBJ2-7 TRBV7-9 - - CASSSRGGRLSSYEQYF TGTGCCAGCAGCTCCCGTGGGGGGCGCCTTAGCTCCTACGAGCAGTACTTC
TRBJ2-1 TRBV15 - - CATSRDSGEAEQFF TGTGCCACCAGCAGAGATTCAGGGGAGGCTGAGCAGTTCTTC
TRBJ2-3 TRBV2 - - CASSEVWTGNPGGTQYF TGTGCCAGCAGTGAAGTATGGACAGGCAACCCCGGGGGTACGCAGTATTTT
TRBJ2-7 TRBV5-1 - once CASSLSPLTGRFSYEQYF TGCGCCAGCAGCTTGTCCCCCCTGACAGGGAGGTTTTCCTACGAGCAGTACTTC
TRBJ2-1 TRBV12-5 - - CASGQGRPSAFF TGTGCTAGTGGCCAGGGACGACCTTCGGCGTTCTTC
TRBJ2-3 TRBV15 - few CATSDKGSSTDTQYF TGTGCCACCAGCGACAAAGGGAGTAGCACAGATACGCAGTATTTT
TRBJ2-3 TRBV12-3/TRBV12-4 - - CASSLSKDTQYF TGTGCCAGCAGTCTCTCTAAAGATACGCAGTATTTT
TRBJ2-5 TRBV29-1 - - CSDFRRDMGETQYF TGCAGCGACTTTAGGCGGGATATGGGTGAGACCCAGTACTTC
TRBJ2-7 TRBV20-1 - - CSARDERGRYEQYF TGCAGTGCTAGAGATGAACGGGGGCGCTACGAGCAGTACTTC
TRBJ2-7 TRBV2 - once CASSGTFYSSYNEQYF TGTGCCAGCTCCGGGACATTCTATAGCTCCTACAATGAGCAGTACTTC
TRBJ2-7 TRBV20-1 - - CSARVRGFSSYEQYF TGCAGTGCTAGAGTACGGGGGTTTAGCTCCTACGAGCAGTACTTC
TRBJ2-5 TRBV12-3/TRBV12-4 TRBD2 - CASSLNTGRATETQYF TGTGCCAGCAGTTTAAATACCGGGAGGGCCACAGAGACCCAGTACTTC
TRBJ2-5 TRBV29-1 - - CSSGPNQETQYF TGCAGCTCGGGACCGAACCAAGAGACCCAGTACTTC
TRBJ2-5 TRBV10-3 - - CAISEATGETQYF TGTGCCATCAGTGAGGCCACGGGAGAGACCCAGTACTTC
TRBJ2-3 TRBV29-1 - few CSVGDISNTQYF TGCAGCGTTGGGGACATCAGCAATACGCAGTATTTT
TRBJ2-1 TRBV5-1 - - CASAHDGGTYNEQFF TGCGCCAGCGCCCATGACGGGGGCACCTACAATGAGCAGTTCTTC
TRBJ2-5 TRBV29-1 - - CSVWGGSKETQYF TGCAGCGTTTGGGGGGGCAGTAAAGAGACCCAGTACTTC